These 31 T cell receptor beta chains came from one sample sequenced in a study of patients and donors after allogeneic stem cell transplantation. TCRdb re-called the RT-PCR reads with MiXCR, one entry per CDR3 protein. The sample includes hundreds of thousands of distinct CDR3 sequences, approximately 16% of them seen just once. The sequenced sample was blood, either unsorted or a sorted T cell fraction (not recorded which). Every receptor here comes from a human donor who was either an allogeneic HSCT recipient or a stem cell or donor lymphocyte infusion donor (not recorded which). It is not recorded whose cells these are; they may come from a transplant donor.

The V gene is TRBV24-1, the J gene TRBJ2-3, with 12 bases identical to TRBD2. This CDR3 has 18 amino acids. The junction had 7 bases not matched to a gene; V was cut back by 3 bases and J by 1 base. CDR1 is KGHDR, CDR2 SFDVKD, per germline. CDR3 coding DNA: TGTGCCACCAGTGATCGGCTAGCGGGGGGGCCGGGCACAGATACGCAGTATTTT. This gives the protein CATSDRLAGGPGTDTQYF.

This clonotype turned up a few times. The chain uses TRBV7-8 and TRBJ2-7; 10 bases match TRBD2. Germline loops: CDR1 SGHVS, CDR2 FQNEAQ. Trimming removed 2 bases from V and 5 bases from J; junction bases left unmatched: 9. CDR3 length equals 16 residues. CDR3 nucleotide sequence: TGTGCCAGCAGCTTAAGGCCTAGCGGGAGAATGAACGAGCAGTACTTC. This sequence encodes CASSLRPSGRMNEQYF.

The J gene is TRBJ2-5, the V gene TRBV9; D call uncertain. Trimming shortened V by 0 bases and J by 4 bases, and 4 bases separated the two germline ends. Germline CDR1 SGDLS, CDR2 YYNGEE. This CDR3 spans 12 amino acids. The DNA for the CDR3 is TGTGCCAGCAGCGTAGAGGGAGAGACCCAGTACTTC. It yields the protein CASSVEGETQYF.

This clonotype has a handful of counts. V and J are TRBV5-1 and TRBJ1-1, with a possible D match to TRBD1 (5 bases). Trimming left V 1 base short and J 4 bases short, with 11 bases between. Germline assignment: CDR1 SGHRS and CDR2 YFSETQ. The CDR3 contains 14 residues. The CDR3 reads CASSLLGEVTEAFF. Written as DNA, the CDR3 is TGCGCCAGCAGCTTGCTAGGGGAGGTCACTGAAGCTTTCTTT.

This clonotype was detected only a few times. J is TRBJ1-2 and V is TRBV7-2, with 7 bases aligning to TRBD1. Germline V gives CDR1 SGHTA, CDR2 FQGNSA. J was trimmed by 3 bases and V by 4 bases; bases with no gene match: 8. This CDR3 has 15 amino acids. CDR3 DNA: TGTGCCAGCAGCTCCACCGGGACAGCCTACTATGGCTACACCTTC. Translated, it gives CASSSTGTAYYGYTF.

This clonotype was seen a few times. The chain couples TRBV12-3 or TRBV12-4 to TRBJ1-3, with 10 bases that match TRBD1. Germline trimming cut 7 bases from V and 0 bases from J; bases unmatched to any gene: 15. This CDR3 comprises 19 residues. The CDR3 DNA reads TGTGCCAGCACCACCCTTAGAGGACAGGGGGTAAGCTCTGGAAACACCATATATTTT. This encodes CASTTLRGQGVSSGNTIYF.

The CDR3 coding sequence is TGCGCCAGCAGCCAATTGGGACATTACGAGCAGTACTTC. Translating gives CASSQLGHYEQYF. The chain recombines TRBV4-1 with TRBJ2-7; maybe TRBD1 (6 bases). The CDR3 loop spans 13 amino acids. V dropped 2 bases and J dropped 4 bases, with 9 bases sitting between them. Germline V gives CDR1 MGHRA, CDR2 YSYEKL.

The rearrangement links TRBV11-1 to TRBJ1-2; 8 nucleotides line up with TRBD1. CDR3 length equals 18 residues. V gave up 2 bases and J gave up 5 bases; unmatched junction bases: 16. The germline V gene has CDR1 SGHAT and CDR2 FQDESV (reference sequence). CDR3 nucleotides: TGTGCCAGCAGCTTAACACGGATTGGGACAGGATTAACTTATGGCTACACCTTC. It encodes CASSLTRIGTGLTYGYTF. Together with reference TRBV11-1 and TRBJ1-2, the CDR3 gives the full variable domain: EAEVAQSPRYKITEKSQAVAFWCDPISGHATLYWYRQILGQGPELLVQFQDESVVDDSQLPKDRFSAERLKGVDSTLKIQPAELGDSAMYLCASSLTRIGTGLTYGYTFGSGTRLTVV.

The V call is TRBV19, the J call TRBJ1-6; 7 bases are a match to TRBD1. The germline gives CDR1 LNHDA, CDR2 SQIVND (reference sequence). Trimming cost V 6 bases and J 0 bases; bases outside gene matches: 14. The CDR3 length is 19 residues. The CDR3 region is CASSWRTGLTSSYNSPLHF. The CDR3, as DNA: TGTGCCAGTAGCTGGAGGACAGGACTTACAAGCTCCTATAATTCACCCCTCCACTTT.

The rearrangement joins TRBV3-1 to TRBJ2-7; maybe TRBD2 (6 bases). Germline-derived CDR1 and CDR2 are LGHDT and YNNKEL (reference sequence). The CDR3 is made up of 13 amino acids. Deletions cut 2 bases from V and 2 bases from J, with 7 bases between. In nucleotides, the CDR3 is TGTGCCAGCAGCCAACCGGGAGCCTACGAGCAGTACTTC. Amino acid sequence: CASSQPGAYEQYF.

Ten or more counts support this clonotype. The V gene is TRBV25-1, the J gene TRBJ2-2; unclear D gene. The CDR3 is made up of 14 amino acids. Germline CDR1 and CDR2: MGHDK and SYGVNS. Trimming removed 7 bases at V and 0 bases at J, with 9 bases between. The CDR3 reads CASTQTANTGELFF. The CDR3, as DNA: TGTGCCAGCACCCAGACGGCGAACACCGGGGAGCTGTTTTTT. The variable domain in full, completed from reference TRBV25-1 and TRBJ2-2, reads EADIYQTPRYLVIGTGKKITLECSQTMGHDKMYWYQQDPGMELHLIHYSYGVNSTEKGDLSSESTVSRIRTEHFPLTLESARPSHTSQYLCASTQTANTGELFFGEGSRLTVL.

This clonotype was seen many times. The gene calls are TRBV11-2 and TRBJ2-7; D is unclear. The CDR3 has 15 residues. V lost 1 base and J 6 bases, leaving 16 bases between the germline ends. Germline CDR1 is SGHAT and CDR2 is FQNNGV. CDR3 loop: CASSLAVVTTGEQYF. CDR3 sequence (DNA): TGTGCCAGCAGCTTAGCAGTGGTTACTACGGGCGAGCAGTACTTC.

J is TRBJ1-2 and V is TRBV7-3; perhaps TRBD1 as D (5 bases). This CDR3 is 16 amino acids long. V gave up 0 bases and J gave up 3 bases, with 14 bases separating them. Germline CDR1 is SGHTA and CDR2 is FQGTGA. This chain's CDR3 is CASSLTFDSSHYGYTF. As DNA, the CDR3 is TGTGCCAGCAGCTTAACGTTCGACAGTTCCCACTATGGCTACACCTTC.

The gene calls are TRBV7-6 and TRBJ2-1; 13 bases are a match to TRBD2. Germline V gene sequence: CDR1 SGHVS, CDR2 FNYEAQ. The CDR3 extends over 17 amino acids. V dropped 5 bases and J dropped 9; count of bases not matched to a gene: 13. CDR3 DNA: TGTGCCAGCAGCCTCCTCTCCACTAGCGGGGGGGCCTTTGAGCAGTTCTTC. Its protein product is CASSLLSTSGGAFEQFF.

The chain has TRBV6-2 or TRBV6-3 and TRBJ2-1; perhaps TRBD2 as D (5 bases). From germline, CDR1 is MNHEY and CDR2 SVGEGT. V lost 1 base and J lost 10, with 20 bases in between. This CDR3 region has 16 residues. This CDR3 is CASSYLFPVLAGEQFF. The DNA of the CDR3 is TGTGCCAGCAGTTACTTATTTCCCGTGCTAGCTGGAGAGCAGTTCTTC.

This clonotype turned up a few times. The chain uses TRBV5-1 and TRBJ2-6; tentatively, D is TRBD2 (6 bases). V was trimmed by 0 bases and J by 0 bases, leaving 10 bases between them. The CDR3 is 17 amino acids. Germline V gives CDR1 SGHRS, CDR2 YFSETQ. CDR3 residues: CASSLGAGHSGANVLTF. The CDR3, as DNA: TGCGCCAGCAGCTTGGGAGCGGGTCACTCTGGGGCCAACGTCCTGACTTTC.

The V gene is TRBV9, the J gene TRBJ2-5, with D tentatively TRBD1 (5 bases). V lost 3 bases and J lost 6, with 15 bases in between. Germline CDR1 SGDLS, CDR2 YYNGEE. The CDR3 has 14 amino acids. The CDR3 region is CASSAPQEWKTQYF. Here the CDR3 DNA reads TGTGCCAGCAGCGCTCCACAGGAATGGAAGACCCAGTACTTC.

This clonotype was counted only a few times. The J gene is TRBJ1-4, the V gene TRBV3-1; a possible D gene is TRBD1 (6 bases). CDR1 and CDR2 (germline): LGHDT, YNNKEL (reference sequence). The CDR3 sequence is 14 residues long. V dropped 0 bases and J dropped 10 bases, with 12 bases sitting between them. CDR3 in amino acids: CASSQDLQQGKLFF. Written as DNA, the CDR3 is TGTGCCAGCAGCCAAGATCTACAACAGGGAAAACTGTTTTTT.

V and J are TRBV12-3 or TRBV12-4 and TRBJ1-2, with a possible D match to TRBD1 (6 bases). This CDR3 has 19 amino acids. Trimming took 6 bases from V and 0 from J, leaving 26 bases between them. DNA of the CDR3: TGTGCCAGCAGCCGTGGACAGCCGAATCGACTAATGTCTAACTATGGCTACACCTTC. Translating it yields CASSRGQPNRLMSNYGYTF.

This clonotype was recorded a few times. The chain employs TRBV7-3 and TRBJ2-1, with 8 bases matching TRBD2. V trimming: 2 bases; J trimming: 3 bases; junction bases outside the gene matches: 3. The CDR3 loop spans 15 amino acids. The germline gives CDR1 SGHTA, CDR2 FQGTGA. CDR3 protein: CASSLELAVYNEQFF. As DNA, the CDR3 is TGTGCCAGCAGCTTAGAACTAGCGGTCTACAATGAGCAGTTCTTC.

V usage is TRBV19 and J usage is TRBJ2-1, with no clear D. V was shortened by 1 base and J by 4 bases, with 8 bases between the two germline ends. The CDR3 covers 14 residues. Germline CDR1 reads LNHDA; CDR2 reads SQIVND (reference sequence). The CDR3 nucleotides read TGTGCCAGTAGTATAGGGGTTGGATACAATGAGCAGTTCTTC. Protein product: CASSIGVGYNEQFF.

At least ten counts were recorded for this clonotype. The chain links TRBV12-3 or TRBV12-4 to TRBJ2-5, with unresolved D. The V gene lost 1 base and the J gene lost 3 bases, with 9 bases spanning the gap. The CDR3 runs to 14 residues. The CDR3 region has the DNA TGTGCCAGCAGTTTAGGGACCAACGAAGAGACCCAGTACTTC. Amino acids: CASSLGTNEETQYF.

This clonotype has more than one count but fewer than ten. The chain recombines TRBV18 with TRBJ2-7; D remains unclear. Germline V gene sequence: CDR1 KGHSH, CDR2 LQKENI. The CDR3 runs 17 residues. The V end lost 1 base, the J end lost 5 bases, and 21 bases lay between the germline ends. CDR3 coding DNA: TGTGCCAGCTCACCACTCATGGCCGCGGCTCCGTCCAACGAGCAGTACTTC. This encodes CASSPLMAAAPSNEQYF.

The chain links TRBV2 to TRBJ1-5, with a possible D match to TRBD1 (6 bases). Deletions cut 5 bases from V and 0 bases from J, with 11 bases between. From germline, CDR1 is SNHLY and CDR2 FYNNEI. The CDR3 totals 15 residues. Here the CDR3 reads CASSSAQGSNQPQHF. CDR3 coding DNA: TGTGCCAGCAGTTCCGCACAGGGTAGCAATCAGCCCCAGCATTTT.

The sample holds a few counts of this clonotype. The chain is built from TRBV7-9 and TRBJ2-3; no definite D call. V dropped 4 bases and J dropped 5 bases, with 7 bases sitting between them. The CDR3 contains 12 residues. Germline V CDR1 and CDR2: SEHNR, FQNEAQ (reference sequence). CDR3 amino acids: CASSSTVDTQYF. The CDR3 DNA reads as TGTGCCAGCAGCTCGACTGTAGATACGCAGTATTTT.

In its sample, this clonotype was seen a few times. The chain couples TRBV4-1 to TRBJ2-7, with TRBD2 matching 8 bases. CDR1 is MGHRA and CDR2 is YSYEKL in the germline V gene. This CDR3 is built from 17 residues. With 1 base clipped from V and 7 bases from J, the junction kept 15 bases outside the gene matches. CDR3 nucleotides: TGCGCCAGCAGCCAAGTATCCGGGAGGGGAGGAATTTGGGAGCAGTACTTC. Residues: CASSQVSGRGGIWEQYF.

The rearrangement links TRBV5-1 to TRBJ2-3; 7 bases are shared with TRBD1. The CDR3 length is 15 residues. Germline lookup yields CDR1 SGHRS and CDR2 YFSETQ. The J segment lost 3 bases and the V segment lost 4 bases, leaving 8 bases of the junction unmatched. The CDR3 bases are TGCGCCAGCAGCCCGACAGGGCGGGTGACAGATACGCAGTATTTT. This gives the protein CASSPTGRVTDTQYF.

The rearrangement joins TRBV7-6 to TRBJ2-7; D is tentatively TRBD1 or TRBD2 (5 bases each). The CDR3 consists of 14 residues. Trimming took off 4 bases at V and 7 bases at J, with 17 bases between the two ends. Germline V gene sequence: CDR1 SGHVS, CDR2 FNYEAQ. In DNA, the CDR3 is TGTGCCAGCAGCTCCGGGACCAGTTCGAGTGAGCAGTACTTC. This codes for CASSSGTSSSEQYF. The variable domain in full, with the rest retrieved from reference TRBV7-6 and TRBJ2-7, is GAGVSQSPRYKVTKRGQDVALRCDPISGHVSLYWYRQALGQGPEFLTYFNYEAQQDKSGLPNDRFSAERPEGSISTLTIQRTEQRDSAMYRCASSSGTSSSEQYFGPGTRLTVT.

The CDR3 loop reads CASSLLGDRVHEQYF. CDR3 DNA: TGTGCCAGCAGCTTGCTCGGGGACAGGGTCCACGAGCAGTACTTC. The chain employs TRBV7-8 and TRBJ2-7, with 9 positions matching TRBD1. The V and J ends lost 3 bases and 5 bases, in that order; junction bases with no gene match: 8. Germline V lookup: CDR1 SGHVS, CDR2 FQNEAQ. The CDR3 has 15 residues.

CDR3 amino acids: CASSCPGGTKMNTEAFF. The CDR3, as DNA: TGCGCCAGCAGCTGTCCGGGAGGGACGAAGATGAACACTGAAGCTTTCTTT. The chain uses TRBV5-1 and TRBJ1-1; D perhaps matches TRBD1 (5 bases). CDR3 size: 17 residues. Trimming stripped 3 bases from V and 0 bases from J, with 18 bases between. Per germline, CDR1 SGHRS and CDR2 YFSETQ.

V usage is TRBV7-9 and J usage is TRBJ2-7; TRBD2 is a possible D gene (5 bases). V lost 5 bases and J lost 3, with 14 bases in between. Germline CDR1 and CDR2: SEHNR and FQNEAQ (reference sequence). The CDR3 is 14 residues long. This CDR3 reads CASSPWEMHYEQYF. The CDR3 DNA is TGTGCCAGCAGCCCCTGGGAGATGCACTACGAGCAGTACTTC.